Sequencing of this T cell receptor beta chain was carried out in a study of blood T cell repertoires in COVID-19. Overall study: The United States, Italy and Spain were the sources of the acute and convalescent COVID-19 samples. Sample material is recorded as cDNA or gDNA derived from T cells, B-cell-depleted T cells, or PBMCs.

Germline V gives CDR1 LNHNV, CDR2 YYDKDF (reference sequence). The CDR3 runs 15 residues. Unmatched junction bases numbered 7, after V lost 4 bases and J lost 4 bases. TCRdb keeps only in-frame clones here, not all; method: immunoSEQ multiplex PCR. This table has roughly 240,000 clones, roughly 87% appearing once. The participants were between about 18 and 90 years old and came from about two dozen US areas. The origin of this receptor is a woman in her twenties or thirties with acute COVID-19. This rearrangement joins TRBV15 to TRBJ2-3, with 8 bases aligning to TRBD2. The sample comprised PBMCs or T cells enriched from blood (not recorded which). The CDR3 coding sequence is TGTGCCACCAGCACCCCCCGGGGGGGATCAGATACGCAGTATTTT. This gives the protein CATSTPRGGSDTQYF.